This entry concerns a single T cell receptor beta chain. Germline CDR1 is KGHDR and CDR2 is SFDVKD. Trimming shortened V by 0 bases and J by 7 bases, and 5 bases separated the two germline ends. The CDR3 loop spans 13 amino acids. This record belongs to a study of blood T cell repertoires in COVID-19. The wider study: T cells, B-cell-depleted T cells, or PBMCs supplied cDNA or gDNA.

The method was immunoSEQ multiplex PCR; TCRdb's version includes in-frame clones alone and lacks a portion of them. The repertoire holds over 30,000 clones, with roughly 90% as singletons. Input material: peripheral blood. The chain combines TRBV24-1 with TRBJ2-2; D is ambiguous. This clonotype originated in a human donor in a cohort sampled during active COVID-19. CDR3 DNA sequence: TGTGCCACCAGTGATTTGTACGGCGGGGAGCTGTTTTTT. Amino acids: CATSDLYGGELFF.